This record looks at one TCR beta chain sequence and its context. Its antigen is not known. This sample is part of a study of cytomegalovirus exposure and HLA in healthy donors. Turning to the study itself: The 120 or so validation repertoires were reported in a later analysis to have been generated on the same platform as the roughly 720 first-cohort repertoires.

V was pared by 2 bases and J by 1 base, with 10 bases between. This CDR3 comprises 15 residues. Germline V gives CDR1 SGHRS, CDR2 YFSETQ. Some clones are missing from TCRdb's copy, which holds only in-frame ones; the method was immunoSEQ multiplex PCR. The data contain about 200,000 clones, about 82% of them singletons. Study-level findings and limits: In vitro checks showed that a few CMV-associated chains really do target CMV antigens.

The donors were in the approximately 120-subject validation cohort; that cohort was separate from the roughly 700-subject first cohort. The V and J genes are TRBV5-1 and TRBJ2-1; D possibly corresponds to TRBD2 (6 bases). The sequence came from a woman between 18 and 30 years old in good health and CMV-seronegative. The sequenced sample was PBMCs. The CDR3 DNA is TGCGCCAGCAGCTTAGGGACTGAGTCCTACAATGAGCAGTTCTTC. Translation: CASSLGTESYNEQFF.